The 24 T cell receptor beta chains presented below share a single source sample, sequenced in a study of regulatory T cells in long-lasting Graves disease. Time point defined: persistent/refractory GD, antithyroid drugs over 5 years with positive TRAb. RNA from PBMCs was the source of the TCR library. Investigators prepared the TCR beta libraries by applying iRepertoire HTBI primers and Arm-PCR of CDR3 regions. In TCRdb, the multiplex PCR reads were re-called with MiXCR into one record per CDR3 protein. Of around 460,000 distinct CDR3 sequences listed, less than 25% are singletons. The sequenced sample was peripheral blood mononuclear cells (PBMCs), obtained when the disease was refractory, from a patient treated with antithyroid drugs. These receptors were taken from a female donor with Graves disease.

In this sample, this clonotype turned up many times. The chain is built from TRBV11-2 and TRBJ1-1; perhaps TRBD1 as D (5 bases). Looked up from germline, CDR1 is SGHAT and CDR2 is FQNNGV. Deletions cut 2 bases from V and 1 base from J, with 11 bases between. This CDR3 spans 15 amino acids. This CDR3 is CASSLIKGPNTEAFF. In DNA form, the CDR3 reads TGTGCCAGCAGCTTAATCAAGGGGCCGAACACTGAAGCTTTCTTT.

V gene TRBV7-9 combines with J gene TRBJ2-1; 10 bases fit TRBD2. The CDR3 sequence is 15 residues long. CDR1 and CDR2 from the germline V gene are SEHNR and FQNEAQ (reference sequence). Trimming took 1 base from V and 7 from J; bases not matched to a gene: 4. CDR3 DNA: TGTGCCAGCAGCTTAGTTCTAGCGGGAGTTAATGAGCAGTTCTTC. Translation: CASSLVLAGVNEQFF. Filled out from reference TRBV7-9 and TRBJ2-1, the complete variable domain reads DTGVSQNPRHKITKRGQNVTFRCDPISEHNRLYWYRQTLGQGPEFLTYFQNEAQLEKSRLLSDRFSAERPKGSFSTLEIQRTEQGDSAMYLCASSLVLAGVNEQFFGPGTRLTVL.

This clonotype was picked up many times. The CDR3 protein is CASSPTREREQYF. DNA for the CDR3: TGTGCCAGCAGTCCAACCAGGGAGCGCGAGCAGTACTTC. V is TRBV12-3 or TRBV12-4 and J is TRBJ2-7, with D perhaps assigned TRBD1 or TRBD2 (5 bases each). Deletions cut 5 bases from V and 6 bases from J, with 14 bases between. The CDR3 contains 13 residues.

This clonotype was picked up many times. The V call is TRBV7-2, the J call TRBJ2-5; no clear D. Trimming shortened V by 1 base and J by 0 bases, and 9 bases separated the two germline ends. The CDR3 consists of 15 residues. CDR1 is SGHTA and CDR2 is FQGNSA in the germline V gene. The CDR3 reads CASSLGAGDQETQYF. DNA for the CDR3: TGTGCCAGCAGCTTAGGGGCAGGCGACCAAGAGACCCAGTACTTC.

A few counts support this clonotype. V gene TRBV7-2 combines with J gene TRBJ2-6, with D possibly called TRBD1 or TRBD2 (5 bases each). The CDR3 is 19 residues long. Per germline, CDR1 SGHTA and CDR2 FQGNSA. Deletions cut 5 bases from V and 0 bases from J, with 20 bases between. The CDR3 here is CASSQLDGTGSSGANVLTF. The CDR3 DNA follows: TGTGCCAGCAGCCAATTAGATGGGACGGGTAGCTCTGGGGCCAACGTCCTGACTTTC.

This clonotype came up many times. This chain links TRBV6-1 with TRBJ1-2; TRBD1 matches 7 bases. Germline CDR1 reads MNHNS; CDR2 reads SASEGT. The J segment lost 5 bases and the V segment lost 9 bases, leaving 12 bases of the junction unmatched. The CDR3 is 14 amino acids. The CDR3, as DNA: TGTGCCAGACCTCCGGGACAGCCGAGATATGGCTACACCTTC. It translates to CARPPGQPRYGYTF.

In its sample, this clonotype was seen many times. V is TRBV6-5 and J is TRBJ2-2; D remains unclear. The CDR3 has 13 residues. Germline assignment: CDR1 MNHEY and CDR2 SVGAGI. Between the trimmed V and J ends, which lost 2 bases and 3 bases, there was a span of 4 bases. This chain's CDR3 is CASSYEDTGELFF. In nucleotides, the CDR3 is TGTGCCAGCAGTTACGAGGACACCGGGGAGCTGTTTTTT.

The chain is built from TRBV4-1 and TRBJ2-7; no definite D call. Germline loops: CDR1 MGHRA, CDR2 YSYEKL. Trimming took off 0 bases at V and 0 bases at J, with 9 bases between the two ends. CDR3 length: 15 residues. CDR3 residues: CASSQELGISYEQYF. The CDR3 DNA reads TGCGCCAGCAGCCAAGAATTGGGGATCTCCTACGAGCAGTACTTC.

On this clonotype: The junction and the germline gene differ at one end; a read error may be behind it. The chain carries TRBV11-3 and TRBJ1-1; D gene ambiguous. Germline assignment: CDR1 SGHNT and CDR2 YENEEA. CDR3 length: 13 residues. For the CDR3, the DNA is TGTGCCAGCAGCTTAGTTGGGAACACTGAAGCTTCCTTT. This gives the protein CASSLVGNTEASF.

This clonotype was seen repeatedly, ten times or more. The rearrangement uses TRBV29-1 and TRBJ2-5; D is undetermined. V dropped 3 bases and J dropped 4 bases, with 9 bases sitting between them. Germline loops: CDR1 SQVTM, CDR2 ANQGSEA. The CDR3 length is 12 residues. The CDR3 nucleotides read TGCAGCGTTGATGCTTACGGAGAGACCCAGTACTTC. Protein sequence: CSVDAYGETQYF.

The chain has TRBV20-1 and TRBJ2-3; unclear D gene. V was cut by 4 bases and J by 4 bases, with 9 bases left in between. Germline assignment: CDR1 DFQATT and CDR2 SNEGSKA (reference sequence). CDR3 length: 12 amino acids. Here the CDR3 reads CSATVTADTQYF. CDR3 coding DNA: TGCAGTGCTACCGTTACAGCAGATACGCAGTATTTT.

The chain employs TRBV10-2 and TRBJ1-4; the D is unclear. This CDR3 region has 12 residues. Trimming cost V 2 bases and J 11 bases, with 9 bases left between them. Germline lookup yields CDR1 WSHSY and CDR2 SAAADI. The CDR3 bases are TGCGCCAGCAGTGAGATAGAGCAGAAACTGTTTTTT. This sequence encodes CASSEIEQKLFF.

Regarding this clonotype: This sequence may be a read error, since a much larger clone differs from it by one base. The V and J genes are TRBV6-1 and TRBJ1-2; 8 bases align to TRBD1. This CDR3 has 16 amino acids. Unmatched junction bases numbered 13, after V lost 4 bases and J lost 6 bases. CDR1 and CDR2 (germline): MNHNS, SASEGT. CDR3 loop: CASSAGQGAVRNGYTF. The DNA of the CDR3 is TGTGCCAGCAGTGCGGGGCAGGGGGCTGTCAGGAATGGCTACACCTTC.

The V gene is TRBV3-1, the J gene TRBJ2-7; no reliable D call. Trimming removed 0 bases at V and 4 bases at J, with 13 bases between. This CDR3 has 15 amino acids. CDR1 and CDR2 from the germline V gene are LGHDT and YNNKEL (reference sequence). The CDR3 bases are TGTGCCAGCAGCCAAGAGGAAGGTTTCTGGTACGAGCAGTACTTC. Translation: CASSQEEGFWYEQYF.

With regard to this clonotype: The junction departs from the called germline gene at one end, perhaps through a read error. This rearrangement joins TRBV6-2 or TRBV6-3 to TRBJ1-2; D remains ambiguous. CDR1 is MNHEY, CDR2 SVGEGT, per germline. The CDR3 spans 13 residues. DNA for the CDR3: TGTGCCAGCTGGGCAGAGACTAACTATGGCCACACCTTC. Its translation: CASWAETNYGHTF.

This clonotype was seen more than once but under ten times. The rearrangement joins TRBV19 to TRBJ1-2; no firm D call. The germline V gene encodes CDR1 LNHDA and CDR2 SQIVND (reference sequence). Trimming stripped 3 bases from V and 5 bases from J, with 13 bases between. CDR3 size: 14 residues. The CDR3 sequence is CASSIWAGQYGYTF. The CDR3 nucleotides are TGTGCCAGTAGTATTTGGGCAGGCCAATATGGCTACACCTTC.

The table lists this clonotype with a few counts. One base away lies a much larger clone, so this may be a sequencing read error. The CDR3 spells CASSRTGETTEAFF. The CDR3 DNA follows: TGTGCCAGCAGTCGGACAGGGGAAACCACTGAAGCTTTCTTT. The J gene is TRBJ1-1, the V gene TRBV6-1; 9 bases fit TRBD1. Per germline, CDR1 MNHNS and CDR2 SASEGT. J lost 4 bases, V lost 5 bases, and 5 bases had no gene match. The CDR3 extends over 14 amino acids.

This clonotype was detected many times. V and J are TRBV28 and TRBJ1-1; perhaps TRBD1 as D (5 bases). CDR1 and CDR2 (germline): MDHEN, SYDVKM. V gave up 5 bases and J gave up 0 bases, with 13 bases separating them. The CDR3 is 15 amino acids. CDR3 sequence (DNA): TGTGCCAGCAGTCCGAGGGACCCCTTGAACACTGAAGCTTTCTTT. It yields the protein CASSPRDPLNTEAFF.

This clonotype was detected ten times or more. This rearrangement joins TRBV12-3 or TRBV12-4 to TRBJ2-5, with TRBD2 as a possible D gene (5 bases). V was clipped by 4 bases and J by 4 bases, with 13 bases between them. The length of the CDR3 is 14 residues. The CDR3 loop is CASSYRRDGETQYF. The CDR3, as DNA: TGTGCCAGCAGTTACCGCCGGGATGGAGAGACCCAGTACTTC.

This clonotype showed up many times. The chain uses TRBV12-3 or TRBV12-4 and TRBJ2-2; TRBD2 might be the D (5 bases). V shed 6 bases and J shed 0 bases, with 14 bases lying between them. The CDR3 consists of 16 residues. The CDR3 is CASRALNGANTGELFF. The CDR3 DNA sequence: TGTGCCAGCAGGGCGCTCAACGGGGCGAACACCGGGGAGCTGTTTTTT.

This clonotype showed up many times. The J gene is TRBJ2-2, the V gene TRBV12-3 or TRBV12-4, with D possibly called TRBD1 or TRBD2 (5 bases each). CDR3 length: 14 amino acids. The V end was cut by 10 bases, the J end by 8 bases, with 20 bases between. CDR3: CATNGAQFSGELFF. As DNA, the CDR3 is TGTGCCACTAACGGGGCGCAGTTTTCAGGGGAGCTGTTTTTT.

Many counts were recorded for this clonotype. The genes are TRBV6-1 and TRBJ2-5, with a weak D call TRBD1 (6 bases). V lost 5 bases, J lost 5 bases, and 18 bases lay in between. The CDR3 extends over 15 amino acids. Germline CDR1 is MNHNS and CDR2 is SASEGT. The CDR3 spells CASSNPGTSTETQYF. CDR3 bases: TGTGCCAGCAGTAACCCCGGGACATCGACTGAGACCCAGTACTTC.

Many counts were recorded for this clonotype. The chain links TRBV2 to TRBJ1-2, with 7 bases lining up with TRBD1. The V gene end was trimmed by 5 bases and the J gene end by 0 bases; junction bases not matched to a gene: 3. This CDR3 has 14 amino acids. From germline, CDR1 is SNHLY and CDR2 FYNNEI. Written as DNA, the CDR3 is TGTGCCAGCAGTCGGGACAGCTCTAACTATGGCTACACCTTC. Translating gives CASSRDSSNYGYTF.

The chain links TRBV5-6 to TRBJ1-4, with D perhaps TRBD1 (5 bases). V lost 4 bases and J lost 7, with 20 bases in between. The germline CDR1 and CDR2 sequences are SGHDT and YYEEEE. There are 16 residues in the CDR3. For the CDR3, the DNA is TGTGCCAGCAGCACAGGACCGGGACCAGAACGTGAAAAACTGTTTTTT. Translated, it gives CASSTGPGPEREKLFF.